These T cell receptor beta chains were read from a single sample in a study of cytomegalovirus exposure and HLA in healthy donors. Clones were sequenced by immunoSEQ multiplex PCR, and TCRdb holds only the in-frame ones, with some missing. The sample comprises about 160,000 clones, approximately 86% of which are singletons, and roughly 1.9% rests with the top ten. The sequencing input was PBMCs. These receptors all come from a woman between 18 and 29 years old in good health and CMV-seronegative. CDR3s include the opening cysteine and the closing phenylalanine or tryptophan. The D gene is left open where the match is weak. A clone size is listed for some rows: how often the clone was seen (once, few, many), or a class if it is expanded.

TGTGCCTGGAGTGTAGAAGCACTAAACTTTGAGATGACCGGGGAGCTGTTTTTT | CAWSVEALNFEMTGELFF | TRBJ2-2 | 18 | . | TRBV30 | .
TGCGCCAGCAGCCGGGAGCCAGGGTTTGGTAATGAAAAACTGTTTTTT | CASSREPGFGNEKLFF | TRBJ1-4 | 16 | . | TRBV5-1 | .
TGTGCCAGCAGTTTATGGCGGGAGGGCCTGAGTATCAATGAGCAGTTCTTC | CASSLWREGLSINEQFF | TRBJ2-1 | 17 | once | TRBV27 | TRBD2
TGTGCCAGCAGTGGGGGGGCAACTAATGAAAAACTGTTTTTT | CASSGGATNEKLFF | TRBJ1-4 | 14 | . | TRBV28 | .
TGTGCCAGCAGTGAAACGGCTAGCGGGCTGAATGAGCAGTTCTTC | CASSETASGLNEQFF | TRBJ2-1 | 15 | . | TRBV2 | TRBD2
TGCGCCAGCAGCTTGGCCGGGGATTTGAACACTGAAGCTTTCTTT | CASSLAGDLNTEAFF | TRBJ1-1 | 15 | . | TRBV5-1 | .
TGTGCCAGCAACGGGGGGGCCTACGAGCAGTACTTC | CASNGGAYEQYF | TRBJ2-7 | 12 | . | TRBV28 | TRBD2
TGTGCCAGCAGATCGACAGGGGGCCGATATAGCAATCAGCCCCAGCATTTT | CASRSTGGRYSNQPQHF | TRBJ1-5 | 17 | . | TRBV27 | TRBD1
TGCAGCGTTCGAACAGGGGACTACGAGCAGTACTTC | CSVRTGDYEQYF | TRBJ2-7 | 12 | . | TRBV29-1 | TRBD1
TGTGCCAGTAGTACGGGGGACAGGGCCACAGATACGCAGTATTTT | CASSTGDRATDTQYF | TRBJ2-3 | 15 | . | TRBV19 | TRBD1
TGCGCCAGCAGCCAAGCCAGGGGGCTTGCTCAGCCCCAGCATTTT | CASSQARGLAQPQHF | TRBJ1-5 | 15 | . | TRBV4-1 | TRBD1
TGTGCCAGCAGAAGGGGGGGGGAGCAGTACTTC | CASRRGGEQYF | TRBJ2-7 | 11 | . | TRBV6-5 | .
TGTGCCAGCAGCTTGGCTCGACTAGCGGAAGACAATGAGCAGTTCTTC | CASSLARLAEDNEQFF | TRBJ2-1 | 16 | . | TRBV5-6 | TRBD2
TGTGCCAGCAGTTTAACTCCGACCGGGACAGGAGGTGGCTACACCTTC | CASSLTPTGTGGGYTF | TRBJ1-2 | 16 | . | TRBV28 | TRBD1
TGTGCCAGCGTCATAGGGGGAGTGGGCTACACCTTC | CASVIGGVGYTF | TRBJ1-2 | 12 | once | TRBV6-1 | .
TGTGCCAGCTCACCAACGGGGAGGGCTAATGAAAAACTGTTTTTT | CASSPTGRANEKLFF | TRBJ1-4 | 15 | . | TRBV18 | .
TGTGCCAGCAGCCATATAGCGGGAGGACACAATGAGCAGTTCTTC | CASSHIAGGHNEQFF | TRBJ2-1 | 15 | . | TRBV11-2 | TRBD2
TGTGCCAGCAGTTACCTGAACACCGGGGAGCTGTTTTTT | CASSYLNTGELFF | TRBJ2-2 | 13 | . | TRBV6-5 | .
TGTGCCAGCATTGAGTTGGCTTACTATGGCTACACCTTC | CASIELAYYGYTF | TRBJ1-2 | 13 | . | TRBV2 | .
TGTGCCAGTAGTATCGAAACGGACAGGGACGAGCAGTACTTC | CASSIETDRDEQYF | TRBJ2-7 | 14 | . | TRBV19 | TRBD1
TGTGCCAGCAGTTTGACAGGGCCAGACACTGAAGCTTTCTTT | CASSLTGPDTEAFF | TRBJ1-1 | 14 | once | TRBV28 | TRBD1
TGTGCAAGTCGCTTAACAGGACAGGAACGCTACGAGCAGTACTTC | CASRLTGQERYEQYF | TRBJ2-7 | 15 | . | TRBV12-2 | .
TGTGCCAGCAGTGTACGACGGGAGGGTACAGATACGCAGTATTTT | CASSVRREGTDTQYF | TRBJ2-3 | 15 | . | TRBV2 | TRBD2
TGTGCCAGCAGCCTTAGGGGGACCAAGCGGGGCAATGAGCAGTTCTTC | CASSLRGTKRGNEQFF | TRBJ2-1 | 16 | . | TRBV13 | .
TGCAGCGTTGAAGGACGCCTGTACGGGAGGGTATACAATGAGCAGTTCTTC | CSVEGRLYGRVYNEQFF | TRBJ2-1 | 17 | . | TRBV29-1 | TRBD2
TGTGCCAGCAGCTTGGCGACAGGGGGCTGGCAAGAGACCCAGTACTTC | CASSLATGGWQETQYF | TRBJ2-5 | 16 | few | TRBV5-6 | TRBD1
TGTGCCAGCAGCCTGGGACTAGCGGACCTCAATGAGCAGTTCTTC | CASSLGLADLNEQFF | TRBJ2-1 | 15 | . | TRBV11-1 | TRBD2
TGCGCCAGCAGCTTGGCCCCGGGGGGCCAAGAGACCCAGTACTTC | CASSLAPGGQETQYF | TRBJ2-5 | 15 | . | TRBV5-1 | TRBD2
TGTGCCAGCAGGGAGGCCGGGGGGGAGCAGTTCTTC | CASREAGGEQFF | TRBJ2-1 | 12 | . | TRBV6-4 | TRBD2
TGTGCCAGCAGCTTACATAGCGGGAGAGGTAATGAGCAGTTCTTC | CASSLHSGRGNEQFF | TRBJ2-1 | 15 | . | TRBV7-9 | TRBD2
TGTGCCATCTTGGACAGGTCGGACGGAAACACCATATATTTT | CAILDRSDGNTIYF | TRBJ1-3 | 14 | . | TRBV2 | TRBD1
TGTGCCAGCAGCCTCCCGGGGACAGGGTACGAGCAGTACTTC | CASSLPGTGYEQYF | TRBJ2-7 | 14 | . | TRBV28 | TRBD1
TGTGCCAGCTCACCACGTGAGAACGGCTACACCTTC | CASSPRENGYTF | TRBJ1-2 | 12 | . | TRBV18 | .
TGTGCCAGCAGCTTGAGTTATACGCAGTATTTT | CASSLSYTQYF | TRBJ2-3 | 11 | few | TRBV28 | .
TGTGCCAGCAGTGAAGGGGGAGCGGGAGGGCCGACAGATACGCAGTATTTT | CASSEGGAGGPTDTQYF | TRBJ2-3 | 17 | few | TRBV6-1 | TRBD2
TGTGCCAGTAGTATCTTTAGCGGGAGGGCTGGATGGGAGCTGTTTTTT | CASSIFSGRAGWELFF | TRBJ2-2 | 16 | . | TRBV19 | TRBD2
TGTGCCAGCTCCCCAACGGGCAATCAGCCCCAGCATTTT | CASSPTGNQPQHF | TRBJ1-5 | 13 | . | TRBV18 | .
TGTGCCAGCAGTGAAGTGACGGAGACTGAAGCTTTCTTT | CASSEVTETEAFF | TRBJ1-1 | 13 | . | TRBV6-1 | .
TGTGCCAGCCGGCAGGGAAGTTTCAATGAGCAGTTCTTC | CASRQGSFNEQFF | TRBJ2-1 | 13 | few | TRBV28 | .
TGTGCCAGCAGTTTAAGGCAGGGGGACCAGCCCCAGCATTTT | CASSLRQGDQPQHF | TRBJ1-5 | 14 | . | TRBV27 | TRBD1
TGTGCCAGCAGACCTATATGGGGACAGGGAGAGACCCAGTACTTC | CASRPIWGQGETQYF | TRBJ2-5 | 15 | . | TRBV6-5 | TRBD1